This TCR beta chain stems from a study of human T cells and chemical hapten exposure. The time point denotes: patch test 3, about 24 weeks after DPC sensitization. Treatment reported: therapeutic diphenylcyclopropenone sensitization with weekly scalp DPC. This clonotype occurred many times. This CDR3 comprises 13 residues. Germline trimming cut 10 bases from V and 1 base from J; bases unmatched to any gene: 6. In the original processing: With a range of 23,224 to 690,600, the median per sample was around 96,000 TCRs. TCRdb used MiXCR to reprocess the RACE reads, holding one entry per CDR3 protein. V and J calls and clone size were set by TCRdb, not the authors. Of about 30,000 distinct CDR3 sequences in the sample, approximately 5.8% are singletons; the top ten hold approximately 5%.

This receptor was taken from a man aged 25-45 years with alopecia areata. Some clones in this sample may be carry-over from other donors' samples. The V call is TRBV12-3 or TRBV12-4, the J call TRBJ1-1, with 7 bases fitting TRBD1. Sequenced material: whole blood, taken in connection with sensitization to the hapten diphenylcyclopropenone (DPC). The chain's CDR3 is CATTGTANTEAFF. The DNA for the CDR3 is TGTGCCACCACCGGGACAGCGAACACTGAAGCTTTCTTT.